This T cell receptor beta chain derives from a study of OX40 agonist ivuxolimab in advanced cancers. Notes on this clone: What it binds is not known.

Notes on the study in general: Among expanded peripheral T cells, antigen specificity went undetermined.

This CDR3 spans 15 amino acids. V lost 2 bases, J lost 2 bases, and 11 bases lay in between. The V gene's germline CDR1 is SEHNR and CDR2 FQNEAQ (reference sequence). This table comes from immunoSEQ multiplex PCR, and its TCRdb copy is limited to in-frame clones, with some not included. Of 50,000 to 70,000 clones in the sample, about 83% were seen once. This chain uses TRBV7-9 with TRBJ2-3; possibly TRBD2 for D (7 bases). The receptor's source is an adult with an advanced solid tumor such as melanoma, head and neck, liver or kidney cancer. Specimen: CD4+ or CD8+ T cells sorted from blood, collected in a trial of the OX40 agonist ivuxolimab. In DNA, the CDR3 is TGTGCCAGCAGCTTATGGGCGGGGGCCACAGATACGCAGTATTTT. Its protein is CASSLWAGATDTQYF.